The next 24 T cell receptor beta chains were all read from a single sample in a study of a mutant IDH1 vaccine in newly diagnosed glioma (dated by TCRdb to the early 2020s). The library was built by means of the immunoSEQ multiplex PCR assay. In its TCRdb copy, this immuneACCESS table keeps in-frame sequences only and misses some clones. Where compared with another copy, unresolved V genes explain less than half of these, and the others have no known cause. The table for this sample lists 45,000 to 50,000 clones; around 89% of them were counted only once. 5.7% of the sample comes from the top ten. Reading the label with the study, this specimen's time point is: week 35, safety follow-up. A 20-mer mutant IDH1 peptide at 300 micrograms in Montanide made up each vaccine dose, which was injected subcutaneously together with topical imiquimod. No cognate antigen is known for these TCRs. Sequencing used PBMCs, obtained from a glioma patient whose treatment included an IDH1 peptide vaccine. Every receptor here comes from a middle-aged woman with glioma.

The chain has TRBV5-1 and TRBJ2-4, with a tentative D call TRBD2 (6 bases). Germline-derived CDR1 and CDR2 are SGHRS and YFSETQ. The CDR3 has 15 residues. V gave up 1 base and J gave up 7 bases, with 15 bases separating them. CDR3 in DNA: TGCGCCAGCAGCTTGATGGGTTCGAGCGGGAACATTCAGTACTTC. This gives the protein CASSLMGSSGNIQYF.

The CDR3 DNA follows: TGTGCCAGCAGCTACCGTGTGGGGGGCGCGGATGGCTACACCTTC. This sequence encodes CASSYRVGGADGYTF. The rearrangement links TRBV5-5 to TRBJ1-2, with D possibly TRBD1 on 6 matching bases. The V end was cut by 3 bases, the J end by 6 bases, with 18 bases between. This CDR3 spans 15 amino acids. Germline assignment: CDR1 SGHKS and CDR2 YYEKEE (reference sequence). Filled out from reference TRBV5-5 and TRBJ1-2, the complete variable domain reads DAGVTQSPTHLIKTRGQQVTLRCSPISGHKSVSWYQQVLGQGPQFIFQYYEKEERGRGNFPDRFSARQFPNYSSELNVNALLLGDSALYLCASSYRVGGADGYTFGSGTRLTVV.

The CDR3: CASSTWTSSTDTQYF. Here the CDR3 DNA reads TGCGCCAGCTCTACTTGGACTAGCAGCACAGATACGCAGTATTTT. This chain joins TRBV5-1 and TRBJ2-3, with 8 bases lining up with TRBD2. Germline values: CDR1 SGHRS, CDR2 YFSETQ. V shed 7 bases and J 0 bases; nucleotides not matched to a gene: 7. CDR3 length: 15 residues.

The V gene is TRBV7-8, the J gene TRBJ2-7; 11 bases line up with TRBD1. V lost 5 bases to trimming and J lost 7 bases; unmatched junction nucleotides: 13. CDR3 size: 16 residues. Germline CDR1 and CDR2: SGHVS and FQNEAQ. CDR3 sequence (DNA): TGTGCCAGCAGCCCCTCCGGACAGGGGGCCCTGAGGGAGCAGTACTTC. Residues: CASSPSGQGALREQYF. Drawing the rest from reference TRBV7-8 and TRBJ2-7, the complete variable domain is GAGVSQSPRYKVAKRGQDVALRCDPISGHVSLFWYQQALGQGPEFLTYFQNEAQLDKSGLPSDRFFAERPEGSVSTLKIQRTQQEDSAVYLCASSPSGQGALREQYFGPGTRLTVT.

The chain recombines TRBV19 with TRBJ1-5; 10 bases agree with TRBD1. The V and J ends lost 7 bases and 6 bases, in that order; junction bases with no gene match: 9. This CDR3 region has 15 residues. Germline V CDR1 and CDR2: LNHDA, SQIVND (reference sequence). The CDR3 sequence is CASTETTGGRQPQHF. The CDR3 region has the DNA TGTGCCAGTACCGAGACGACAGGGGGCCGTCAGCCCCAGCATTTT.

The chain has TRBV2 and TRBJ2-1, with TRBD2 matching 13 bases. V was clipped by 6 bases and J by 0 bases; unmatched bases: 2. Germline CDR1 and CDR2: SNHLY and FYNNEI. The CDR3 length is 16 residues. This chain's CDR3 is CASRGTSGASYNEQFF. Here the CDR3 DNA reads TGTGCCAGCAGAGGGACTAGCGGGGCCTCCTACAATGAGCAGTTCTTC.

The V and J genes are TRBV6-1 and TRBJ1-1; D remains ambiguous. With 4 bases removed from V and 6 bases from J, the gap between germline ends came to 9 bases. This CDR3 region has 12 residues. Germline V gene data show CDR1 as MNHNS and CDR2 as SASEGT. The CDR3 protein is CASSGAVPEAFF. The CDR3 region has the DNA TGTGCCAGCAGTGGGGCGGTGCCTGAAGCTTTCTTT.

This clone was detected once. The rearrangement uses TRBV2 and TRBJ2-7; 8 positions agree with TRBD1. J lost 0 bases, V lost 7 bases, and 11 bases had no gene match. The CDR3 contains 16 residues. Germline-derived CDR1 and CDR2 are SNHLY and FYNNEI. CDR3 sequence: CASTPSGRGPSYEQYF. CDR3 DNA: TGTGCCAGCACCCCTTCTGGCAGGGGGCCCTCCTACGAGCAGTACTTC.

The chain links TRBV13 to TRBJ2-2, with 11 bases matching TRBD2. Germline-derived CDR1 and CDR2 are PRHDT and FYEKMQ (reference sequence). The CDR3 totals 16 residues. With 5 bases clipped from V and 7 bases from J, the junction kept 9 bases outside the gene matches. In DNA form, the CDR3 reads TGTGCCAGCAGCCCGGAGACTAGCGGGGCCGGCGGGGAGCTGTTTTTT. This gives the protein CASSPETSGAGGELFF. The full variable domain, completed using reference TRBV13 and TRBJ2-2, is AAGVIQSPRHLIKEKRETATLKCYPIPRHDTVYWYQQGPGQDPQFLISFYEKMQSDKGSIPDRFSAQQFSDYHSELNMSSLELGDSALYFCASSPETSGAGGELFFGEGSRLTVL.

This sequence joins TRBV18 and TRBJ1-6; unclear D gene. The germline CDR1 and CDR2 sequences are KGHSH and LQKENI. The CDR3 runs 18 residues. The germline V and J ends were trimmed by 4 bases and 4 bases, with 20 bases remaining between them. CDR3 protein: CASSRAPPHTDYNSPLHF. CDR3 DNA: TGTGCCAGCTCACGCGCCCCCCCACACACAGATTATAATTCACCCCTCCACTTT.

This chain connects TRBV5-1 to TRBJ2-3, with D possibly matching TRBD1 (5 bases). This CDR3 region has 12 residues. Germline V gives CDR1 SGHRS, CDR2 YFSETQ. The V end lost 3 bases, the J end lost 6 bases, and 8 bases lay between the germline ends. The CDR3 bases are TGCGCCAGCAGCTCCCCAGGGGATACGCAGTATTTT. Residues: CASSSPGDTQYF. The full variable domain, rest sourced from reference TRBV5-1 and TRBJ2-3, is KAGVTQTPRYLIKTRGQQVTLSCSPISGHRSVSWYQQTPGQGLQFLFEYFSETQRNKGNFPGRFSGRQFSNSRSEMNVSTLELGDSALYLCASSSPGDTQYFGPGTRLTVL.

The J gene is TRBJ1-2, the V gene TRBV7-2, with 7 bases fitting TRBD1. V lost 1 base to trimming and J lost 4 bases; unmatched junction nucleotides: 3. Per the germline V gene, CDR1 is SGHTA and CDR2 is FQGNSA. The CDR3 loop spans 14 amino acids. CDR3 in amino acids: CASSLEGAIYGYTF. CDR3 in DNA: TGTGCCAGCAGCTTAGAGGGGGCAATCTATGGCTACACCTTC.

The V and J genes are TRBV2 and TRBJ2-7; D possibly matches TRBD1 or TRBD2 (6 bases each). CDR1 and CDR2 from the germline V gene are SNHLY and FYNNEI. This CDR3 has 15 amino acids. The germline V and J ends were trimmed by 6 bases and 6 bases, with 21 bases remaining between them. The CDR3 region has the DNA TGTGCCAGCAGCGCGGCCGGGGGCCCTCCTGGCGAGCAGTACTTC. Translation gives CASSAAGGPPGEQYF.

The chain has TRBV19 and TRBJ2-1; 9 bases align to TRBD2. Germline trimming cut 4 bases from V and 6 bases from J; bases unmatched to any gene: 4. Germline V CDR1 and CDR2: LNHDA, SQIVND (reference sequence). This CDR3 is built from 14 residues. The CDR3 sequence: CASSTIAGVNEQFF. The CDR3 DNA reads TGTGCCAGTAGTACTATAGCGGGAGTCAATGAGCAGTTCTTC. Full variable domain (rest looked up from reference TRBV19 and TRBJ2-1): DGGITQSPKYLFRKEGQNVTLSCEQNLNHDAMYWYRQDPGQGLRLIYYSQIVNDFQKGDIAEGYSVSREKKESFPLTVTSAQKNPTAFYLCASSTIAGVNEQFFGPGTRLTVL.

The chain links TRBV10-3 to TRBJ2-1; a possible D gene is TRBD1 (5 bases). Trimming shortened V by 0 bases and J by 6 bases, and 9 bases separated the two germline ends. The CDR3 runs 14 residues. From germline, CDR1 is ENHRY and CDR2 SYGVKD. The CDR3: CAISESQQGNEQFF. The CDR3 DNA is TGTGCCATCAGTGAGTCGCAGCAGGGCAATGAGCAGTTCTTC.

This sequence joins TRBV6-1 and TRBJ1-3; TRBD1 might be the D (6 bases). This CDR3 has 13 amino acids. Trimming pared 6 bases from V and 12 bases from J, leaving 18 bases between. Germline CDR1 and CDR2: MNHNS and SASEGT. The CDR3 DNA sequence: TGTGCCAGCAGCTTATCGACAGGTTTTTACATATATTTT. It codes for CASSLSTGFYIYF.

The chain couples TRBV7-8 to TRBJ1-2, with D maybe TRBD1 (6 bases). Germline CDR1 and CDR2: SGHVS and FQNEAQ. Between the trimmed V and J ends, which lost 1 base and 4 bases, there was a span of 16 bases. CDR3 length equals 16 residues. Here the CDR3 reads CASSLGGPGGLYGYTF. For the CDR3, the DNA is TGTGCCAGCAGCTTAGGGGGCCCCGGGGGGCTCTATGGCTACACCTTC.

This clone showed up just once. The V call is TRBV7-2, the J call TRBJ1-2; 7 nucleotides agree with TRBD1. This CDR3 spans 15 amino acids. The V segment lost 5 bases and the J segment 3 bases; nucleotides outside the gene matches: 9. CDR1 SGHTA and CDR2 FQGNSA come from the germline V gene. The CDR3 DNA is TGTGCCAGCAGCCTCAGACAGGGCCTTGACTATGGCTACACCTTC. Residues: CASSLRQGLDYGYTF.

This clone was seen only once. The chain uses TRBV4-1 and TRBJ1-4; D gene unclear. Trimming took 0 bases from V and 5 from J, leaving 10 bases between them. This CDR3 comprises 15 residues. The germline V gene has CDR1 MGHRA and CDR2 YSYEKL. CDR3 coding DNA: TGCGCCAGCAGCCAAGACGGGCAGGCAAATGAAAAACTGTTTTTT. It yields the protein CASSQDGQANEKLFF.

V and J are TRBV6-4 and TRBJ2-1; perhaps TRBD2 as D (5 bases). The CDR3 length is 12 residues. Germline CDR1 and CDR2: MRHNA and SNTAGT. V dropped 3 bases and J dropped 9 bases, with 9 bases sitting between them. In nucleotides, the CDR3 is TGTGCCAGCAGTGATTGGAGGACTGAGCAGTTCTTC. Translation gives CASSDWRTEQFF.

This clone was counted only a few times. This chain joins TRBV5-4 and TRBJ1-4; 10 bases are a match to TRBD1. Germline V gives CDR1 SGHNT, CDR2 YYREEE (reference sequence). V trimming: 1 base; J trimming: 8 bases; junction bases outside the gene matches: 5. This CDR3 is 15 amino acids long. The CDR3 reads CASSLRTGGGEKLFF. In nucleotides, the CDR3 is TGTGCCAGCAGCTTGAGGACAGGGGGTGGGGAAAAACTGTTTTTT.

The rearrangement links TRBV10-3 to TRBJ2-7; 9 nucleotides agree with TRBD1. With 2 bases clipped from V and 5 bases from J, the junction kept 10 bases outside the gene matches. CDR1 and CDR2 (germline): ENHRY, SYGVKD. The CDR3 is made up of 16 amino acids. The chain's CDR3 is CAISERDRASSDEQYF. As DNA, the CDR3 is TGTGCCATCAGTGAGAGGGACAGGGCAAGTTCCGACGAGCAGTACTTC.

J is TRBJ1-4 and V is TRBV6-5, with D unresolved. V lost 0 bases and J 14 bases, leaving 13 bases between the germline ends. The V gene's germline CDR1 is MNHEY and CDR2 SVGAGI. CDR3 size: 13 residues. CDR3 residues: CASSYSGTGRLFF. CDR3 sequence (DNA): TGTGCCAGCAGTTACTCAGGAACCGGGCGGCTGTTTTTT.

There are a few counts of this clone. The rearrangement joins TRBV4-1 to TRBJ1-5, with D unclear. The CDR3 sequence is 13 residues long. CDR1 and CDR2 (germline): MGHRA, YSYEKL. V lost 3 bases and J lost 0, with 3 bases in between. CDR3 amino acids: CASSQDSNQPQHF. The DNA for the CDR3 is TGCGCCAGCAGCCAGGATAGCAATCAGCCCCAGCATTTT.